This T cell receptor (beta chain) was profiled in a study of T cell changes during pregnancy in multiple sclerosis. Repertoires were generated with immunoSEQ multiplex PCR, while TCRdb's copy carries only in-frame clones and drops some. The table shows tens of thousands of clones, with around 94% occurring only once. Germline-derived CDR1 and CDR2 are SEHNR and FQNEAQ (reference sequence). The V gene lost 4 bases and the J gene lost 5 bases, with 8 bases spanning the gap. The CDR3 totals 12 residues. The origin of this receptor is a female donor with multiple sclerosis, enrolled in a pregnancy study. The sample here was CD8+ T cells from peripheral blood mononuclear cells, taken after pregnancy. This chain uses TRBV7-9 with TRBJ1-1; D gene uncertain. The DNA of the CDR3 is TGTGCCAGCAGCTCCGTGAGGACTGAAGCTTTCTTT. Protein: CASSSVRTEAFF. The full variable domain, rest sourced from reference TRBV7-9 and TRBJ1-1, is DTGVSQNPRHKITKRGQNVTFRCDPISEHNRLYWYRQTLGQGPEFLTYFQNEAQLEKSRLLSDRFSAERPKGSFSTLEIQRTEQGDSAMYLCASSSVRTEAFFGQGTRLTVV.